One and the same sample provided the 10 T cell receptor beta chains below, sequenced in a study of blood T cells in healthy people across ages. The use of a sample-barcoded 5' primer and a J-beta primer mix characterized a second PCR of about 6 to 12 cycles. TCRdb reprocessed the 5' RACE reads with MiXCR, giving one entry per CDR3 protein. The repertoire holds 550,000 to 800,000 distinct CDR3 sequences, around a fifth seen once, with 3% to 4% in the top ten. Sequencing input: blood. The receptors were gathered from a man aged 70-80 years in good health.

A few counts support this clonotype. The rearrangement joins TRBV12-3 or TRBV12-4 to TRBJ2-3; the D gene is possibly TRBD2 (5 bases). Trimming stripped 3 bases from V and 4 bases from J, with 11 bases between. The CDR3 is 14 amino acids. The CDR3 nucleotides read TGTGCCAGCAGTTTCAACAGCGGTCCAGATACGCAGTATTTT. This gives the protein CASSFNSGPDTQYF.

The chain recombines TRBV7-8 with TRBJ1-2; TRBD1 might be the D (6 bases). The CDR3 contains 13 residues. Germline V gene data show CDR1 as SGHVS and CDR2 as FQNEAQ. V was cut by 1 base and J by 8 bases, with 11 bases left in between. The CDR3 nucleotides read TGTGCCAGCAGCTTAGACAGGGCTTCGGGCTACACCTTC. Its protein product is CASSLDRASGYTF.

This clonotype was counted a few times. The chain uses TRBV20-1 and TRBJ2-3; 7 bases agree with TRBD1. Germline assignment: CDR1 DFQATT and CDR2 SNEGSKA (reference sequence). CDR3 length: 13 residues. The CDR3 bases are TGCAGCGGAAGGGGGCCCGTGAAGGATACGCAGTATTTT. Protein: CSGRGPVKDTQYF.

This chain links TRBV20-1 with TRBJ2-1; weak D call: TRBD1 (5 bases). The last part of the DNA fits TRBJ2-5 better; the J call may be wrong. Germline-derived CDR1 and CDR2 are DFQATT and SNEGSKA (reference sequence). The CDR3 is made up of 14 amino acids. DNA of the CDR3: TGCAGTGCTAGAGATCGACAGTTTCAAGAGACCCAGTACTTC. Encoded protein: CSARDRQFQETQYF.

The chain is built from TRBV20-1 and TRBJ2-2; D gene unclear. The germline V gene encodes CDR1 DFQATT and CDR2 SNEGSKA (reference sequence). The CDR3 runs 12 residues. V was cut by 5 bases and J by 6 bases, with 10 bases left in between. DNA for the CDR3: TGCAGTGCTCCGTCAAGGGCCGGGGAGCTGTTTTTT. Protein sequence: CSAPSRAGELFF.

This clonotype was picked up a small number of times. No conserved phenylalanine or tryptophan is present at the end of the CDR3, so a read error is the likely explanation. The chain couples TRBV28 to TRBJ2-7; D possibly uses TRBD1 or TRBD2 (7 bases each). Between the trimmed V and J ends, which lost 8 bases and 0 bases, there was a span of 17 bases. The CDR3 is 15 residues long. Germline V CDR1 and CDR2: MDHEN, SYDVKM. Here the CDR3 reads CASGLGGTVSYEQYL. CDR3 coding DNA: TGTGCCAGCGGACTAGGGGGGACAGTCTCCTACGAGCAGTACCTC.

With regard to this clonotype: A junction end diverges from the germline sequence, so it may reflect a read error. The V gene is TRBV5-5, the J gene TRBJ1-5; TRBD1 is a possible D gene (6 bases). The CDR3 is made up of 16 amino acids. Germline V CDR1 and CDR2: SGHKS, YYEKEE (reference sequence). Here the CDR3 reads CTSKRSGGENNQPQHF. CDR3 DNA: TGTACCAGCAAACGATCCGGGGGCGAAAACAATCAGCCCCAGCATTTT.

V gene TRBV7-9 combines with J gene TRBJ2-7; D is unclear. The CDR3 totals 14 residues. Germline CDR1 SEHNR, CDR2 FQNEAQ (reference sequence). Trimming removed 1 base from V and 1 base from J, with 8 bases in between. The CDR3: CASSLDGVSYEQYF. CDR3 bases: TGTGCCAGCAGCTTAGATGGAGTTTCCTACGAGCAGTACTTC.

This clonotype has more than one count but fewer than ten. The junction departs from the called germline gene at one end, perhaps through a read error. V usage is TRBV7-2 and J usage is TRBJ2-2; 10 nucleotides agree with TRBD2. The CDR3 has 17 amino acids. Germline CDR1 SGHTA, CDR2 FQGNSA. The CDR3 sequence: CASSLVSSGSNAGELFF. CDR3 bases: TGCGCCAGCAGCTTAGTGTCTAGCGGGAGTAACGCCGGGGAGCTGTTTTTT.

Turning to this clonotype: At one boundary the junction diverges from the germline segment, which might be a read error. The V gene is TRBV20-1, the J gene TRBJ2-1; 8 positions agree with TRBD2. Germline V gene data show CDR1 as DFQATT and CDR2 as SNEGSKA (reference sequence). The CDR3 is 16 amino acids. DNA of the CDR3: TGCAGTGCTAGAGAAAGCGGGGGAGGCTCCTACAATCAGCAGTTCTTC. Protein product: CSARESGGGSYNQQFF.